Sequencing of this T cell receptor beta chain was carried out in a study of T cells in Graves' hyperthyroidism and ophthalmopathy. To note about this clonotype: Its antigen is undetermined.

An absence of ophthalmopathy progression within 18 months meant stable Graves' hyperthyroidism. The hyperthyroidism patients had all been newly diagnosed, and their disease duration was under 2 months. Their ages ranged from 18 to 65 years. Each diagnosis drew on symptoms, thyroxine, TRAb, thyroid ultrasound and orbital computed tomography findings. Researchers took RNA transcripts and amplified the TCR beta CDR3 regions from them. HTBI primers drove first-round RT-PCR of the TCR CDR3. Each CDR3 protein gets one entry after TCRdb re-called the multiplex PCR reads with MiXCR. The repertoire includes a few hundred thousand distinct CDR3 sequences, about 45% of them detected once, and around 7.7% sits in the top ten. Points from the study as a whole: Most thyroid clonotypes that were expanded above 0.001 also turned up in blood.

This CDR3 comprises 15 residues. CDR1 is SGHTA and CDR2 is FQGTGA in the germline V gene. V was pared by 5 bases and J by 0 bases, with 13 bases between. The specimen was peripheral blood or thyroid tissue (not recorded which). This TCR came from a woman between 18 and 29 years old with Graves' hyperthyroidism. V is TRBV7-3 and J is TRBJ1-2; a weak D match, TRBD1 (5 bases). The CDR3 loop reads CASSRPTVTNYGYTF. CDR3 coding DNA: TGTGCCAGCAGCCGCCCGACAGTCACTAACTATGGCTACACCTTC.